These 5 T cell receptor beta chains share one sample of origin, sequenced in a study of blood T cell repertoires in COVID-19. TCRdb's table, derived via immunoSEQ multiplex PCR, lists solely in-frame clones and lacks some. The sample shows more than 50,000 clones, 65% to 90% of them seen only once. Sequenced input: peripheral blood. The source is a human donor in a cohort sampled during active COVID-19.

V and J are TRBV5-1 and TRBJ1-2, with D tentatively TRBD1 (5 bases). V lost 5 bases to trimming and J lost 1 base, with 18 bases between them. This CDR3 is built from 16 residues. Per germline, CDR1 SGHRS and CDR2 YFSETQ. CDR3 amino acids: CASRPLEARGNYGYTF. Here the CDR3 DNA reads TGCGCCAGCAGGCCCCTCGAGGCTAGGGGTAACTATGGCTACACCTTC.

The chain's CDR3 is CASSKTNTSGGMYEQFF. In nucleotides, the CDR3 is TGTGCCAGCAGCAAAACCAACACTAGCGGGGGTATGTATGAGCAGTTCTTC. The chain employs TRBV21-1 and TRBJ2-1; the table calls TRBD2, which could not be checked here. TRBV21-1 is deemed a pseudogene. This CDR3 comprises 17 residues.

This chain joins TRBV6-6 and TRBJ1-5, with 7 nucleotides matching TRBD1. The V gene end was trimmed by 4 bases and the J gene end by 2 bases; junction bases not matched to a gene: 5. The germline V gene encodes CDR1 MNHNY and CDR2 SVGAGI (reference sequence). This CDR3 region has 15 residues. The CDR3 loop reads CASSSFQGGNQPQHF. The CDR3 nucleotides are TGTGCCAGCAGTTCTTTTCAGGGGGGCAATCAGCCCCAGCATTTT.

V is TRBV5-4 and J is TRBJ2-1, with TRBD2 matching 8 bases. This CDR3 comprises 16 residues. The germline CDR1 and CDR2 sequences are SGHNT and YYREEE (reference sequence). Unmatched junction bases numbered 13, after V lost 4 bases and J lost 7 bases. The CDR3 loop is CASSPGGTRGGNEQFF. As DNA, the CDR3 is TGTGCCAGCAGCCCGGGAGGGACCCGAGGGGGGAATGAGCAGTTCTTC. The full variable domain, its missing parts supplied by reference TRBV5-4 and TRBJ2-1, is ETGVTQSPTHLIKTRGQQVTLRCSSQSGHNTVSWYQQALGQGPQFIFQYYREEENGRGNFPPRFSGLQFPNYSSELNVNALELDDSALYLCASSPGGTRGGNEQFFGPGTRLTVL.

This clone showed up just once. V gene TRBV11-1 combines with J gene TRBJ2-3, with D unresolved. The CDR3 is made up of 13 amino acids. CDR1 is SGHAT and CDR2 is FQDESV in the germline V gene (reference sequence). V lost 1 base and J lost 4, with 6 bases in between. The CDR3, as DNA: TGTGCCAGCAGCTTAGTCCTCCCAGATACGCAGTATTTT. Protein sequence: CASSLVLPDTQYF.